This T cell receptor beta chain was recovered during a study of early T cells in non-severe SARS-CoV-2 infection. This clonotype showed up just a few times. Tagging with unique molecular identifiers was applied to individual cDNA molecules. In TCRdb, the 5' RACE reads were re-called with MiXCR into one record per CDR3 protein. The table lists over 55,000 distinct CDR3 sequences, about 10% of them singletons, with about 9.4% in the top ten. Germline V gene sequence: CDR1 SGHDT, CDR2 YYEEEE. V lost 4 bases, J lost 6 bases, and 6 bases lay in between. This CDR3 is built from 11 residues. This clonotype originated in an adult who was a healthcare worker with PCR-confirmed SARS-CoV-2 infection or an uninfected control (not recorded which). The sequenced sample consisted of whole blood. The chain couples TRBV5-6 to TRBJ2-3; D is unclear. CDR3 sequence: CASSREDTQYF. The CDR3 DNA is TGTGCCAGCAGCCGCGAGGATACGCAGTATTTT.